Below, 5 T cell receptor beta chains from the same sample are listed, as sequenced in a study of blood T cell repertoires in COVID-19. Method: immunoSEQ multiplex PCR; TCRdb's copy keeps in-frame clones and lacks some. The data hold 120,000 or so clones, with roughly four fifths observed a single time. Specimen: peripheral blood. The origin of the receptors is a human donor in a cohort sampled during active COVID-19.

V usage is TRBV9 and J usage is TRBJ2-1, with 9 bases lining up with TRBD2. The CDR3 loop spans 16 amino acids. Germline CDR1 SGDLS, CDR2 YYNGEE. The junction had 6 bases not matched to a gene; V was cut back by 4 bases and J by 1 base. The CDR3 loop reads CASSPRLAGSYNEQFF. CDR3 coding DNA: TGTGCCAGCAGCCCCCGCCTAGCGGGATCCTACAATGAGCAGTTCTTC.

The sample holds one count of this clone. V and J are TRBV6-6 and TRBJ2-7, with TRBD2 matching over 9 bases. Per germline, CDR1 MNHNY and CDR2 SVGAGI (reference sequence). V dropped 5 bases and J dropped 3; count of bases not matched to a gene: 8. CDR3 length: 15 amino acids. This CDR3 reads CASSVASGDLYEQYF. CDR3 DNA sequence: TGTGCCAGCAGTGTAGCTAGCGGGGACCTCTACGAGCAGTACTTC.

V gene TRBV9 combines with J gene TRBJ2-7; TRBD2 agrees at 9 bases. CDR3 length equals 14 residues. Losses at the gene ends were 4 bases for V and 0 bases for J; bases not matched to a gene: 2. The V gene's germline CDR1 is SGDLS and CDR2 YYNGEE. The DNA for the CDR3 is TGTGCCAGCAGCAGAGCGGGAGGCTCCTACGAGCAGTACTTC. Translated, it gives CASSRAGGSYEQYF.

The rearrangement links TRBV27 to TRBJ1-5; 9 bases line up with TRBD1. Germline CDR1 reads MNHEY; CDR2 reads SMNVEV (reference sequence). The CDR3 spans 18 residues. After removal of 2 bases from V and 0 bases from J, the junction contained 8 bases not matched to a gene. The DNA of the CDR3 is TGTGCCAGCAGTTTACGCCCCGGGACAGGGAATAGCAATCAGCCCCAGCATTTT. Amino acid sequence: CASSLRPGTGNSNQPQHF.

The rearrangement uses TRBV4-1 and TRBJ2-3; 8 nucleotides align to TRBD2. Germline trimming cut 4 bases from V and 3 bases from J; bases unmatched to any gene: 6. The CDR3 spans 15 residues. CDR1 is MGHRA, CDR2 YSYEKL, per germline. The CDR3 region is CASSPGVAGTDTQYF. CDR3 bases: TGCGCCAGCAGCCCCGGGGTAGCGGGGACAGATACGCAGTATTTT.